The sequence of this TCR beta chain was determined in a study of blood T cells in healthy people across ages. This CDR3 region has 17 residues. Germline V gene lookup returns CDR1 SGHRS and CDR2 YFSETQ. V shed 0 bases, J shed 4 bases, and the junction held 11 bases outside the gene matches. A second 7 to 11 cycle PCR used barcoded and J-beta primers. Each CDR3 protein is one row after TCRdb ran MiXCR on the 5' RACE reads. The sample carries 600,000 or so distinct CDR3 sequences, 40% to 50% recorded once. The clonotype originates from a man older than 75 in good health. The rearrangement links TRBV5-1 to TRBJ1-1, with 8 nucleotides matching TRBD1. Sequencing used blood. The CDR3 nucleotides are TGCGCCAGCAGCTTGGCCACGGGGACAGGCGACGTCACTGAAGCTTTCTTT. It is translated as CASSLATGTGDVTEAFF.